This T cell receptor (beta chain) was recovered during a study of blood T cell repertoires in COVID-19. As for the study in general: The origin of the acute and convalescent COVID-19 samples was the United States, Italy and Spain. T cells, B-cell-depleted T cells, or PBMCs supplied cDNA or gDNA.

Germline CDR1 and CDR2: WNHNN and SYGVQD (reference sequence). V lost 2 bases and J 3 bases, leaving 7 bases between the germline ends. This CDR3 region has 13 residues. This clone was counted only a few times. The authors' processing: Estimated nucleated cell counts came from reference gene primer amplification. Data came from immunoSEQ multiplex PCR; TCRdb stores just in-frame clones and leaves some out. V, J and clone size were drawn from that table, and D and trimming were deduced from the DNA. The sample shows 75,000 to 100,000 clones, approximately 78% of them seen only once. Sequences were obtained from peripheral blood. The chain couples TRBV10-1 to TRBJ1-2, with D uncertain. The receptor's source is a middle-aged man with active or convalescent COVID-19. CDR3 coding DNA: TGCGCCAGCAGTGAGGGGCAGTACTATGGCTACACCTTC. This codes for CASSEGQYYGYTF.